This section outlines one T cell receptor beta chain sequence together with its context. Its antigen is not known. This specimen comes from a study of shared clonotypes between healthy human individuals. Sequencing was performed with immunoSEQ multiplex PCR; in TCRdb, only in-frame clones are kept and a portion is missing. The sample lists millions of clones; approximately 93% were seen once. Study observations and caveats: An anticipated effect of sequencing depth on clonotype sharing among donors was recognized.

Germline lookup yields CDR1 SGDLS and CDR2 YYNGEE. V lost 4 bases, J lost 7 bases, and 21 bases lay in between. The CDR3 extends over 16 amino acids. The rearrangement joins TRBV9 to TRBJ2-1; D is possibly TRBD2 (7 bases). The clonotype was recovered from a man younger than 35 in good health. Some clones in this sample may be carry-over from other donors' samples. Sequencing was done on a sample of naive CD4+ T cells from PBMCs. Specified subset: CD45RA+ positively selected. For the CDR3, the DNA is TGTGCCAGCAGCCCATCCAAAGCGGGACAACGTAATGAGCAGTTCTTC. It is translated as CASSPSKAGQRNEQFF.